This T cell receptor (beta chain) was found in a study of cytomegalovirus exposure and HLA in healthy donors. On the study more broadly: Researchers found that roughly 81% of 300 to 450 genotyped donors fell within the Caucasian-associated ancestry cluster. The study's findings and limits: A few V segments could not be told apart, such as TRBV6-2 and TRBV6-3, and were left out. Reportedly, HLA-A and HLA-B alleles of most subjects were accurately predicted from TCR beta.

These donors, healthy bone marrow donors, were studied. As concerns this clone: The antigen remains unidentified.

PCR employed 60 Vbeta and 13 Jbeta primers. Produced via immunoSEQ multiplex PCR; TCRdb's table is partial and in-frame only. Of about 150,000 clones in the sample, approximately 78% were seen once. Between the trimmed V and J ends, which lost 2 bases and 2 bases, there was a span of 14 bases. CDR3 length equals 16 residues. Per the germline V gene, CDR1 is MGHRA and CDR2 is YSYEKL. Sequenced material: PBMCs. The genes are TRBV4-1 and TRBJ2-3, with D possibly TRBD2 on 6 matching bases. This sequence was found in a male donor in good health and CMV-seronegative. CDR3 protein: CASSQRTGELTDTQYF. In DNA, the CDR3 is TGCGCCAGCAGCCAAAGGACGGGGGAACTCACAGATACGCAGTATTTT.